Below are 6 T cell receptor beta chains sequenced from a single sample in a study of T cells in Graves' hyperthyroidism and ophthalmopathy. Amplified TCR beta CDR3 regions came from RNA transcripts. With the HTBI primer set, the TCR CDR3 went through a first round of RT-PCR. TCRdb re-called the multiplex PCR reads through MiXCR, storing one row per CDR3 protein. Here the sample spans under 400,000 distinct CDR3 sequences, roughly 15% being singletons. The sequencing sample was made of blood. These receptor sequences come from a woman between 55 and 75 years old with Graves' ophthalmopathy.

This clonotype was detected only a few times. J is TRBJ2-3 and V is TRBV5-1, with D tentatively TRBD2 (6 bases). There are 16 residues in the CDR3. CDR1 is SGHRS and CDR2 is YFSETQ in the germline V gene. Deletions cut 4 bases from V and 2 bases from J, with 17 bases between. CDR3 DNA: TGCGCCAGCAGCCGTGGAGGGCCTACCAACACAGATACGCAGTATTTT. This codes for CASSRGGPTNTDTQYF. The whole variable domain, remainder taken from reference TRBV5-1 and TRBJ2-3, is KAGVTQTPRYLIKTRGQQVTLSCSPISGHRSVSWYQQTPGQGLQFLFEYFSETQRNKGNFPGRFSGRQFSNSRSEMNVSTLELGDSALYLCASSRGGPTNTDTQYFGPGTRLTVL.

The DNA of the CDR3 is TGTGCCAGCAGTTACGAGGGCTTCAACCTCTACGAGCAGTACTTC. Its protein is CASSYEGFNLYEQYF. V usage is TRBV6-5 and J usage is TRBJ2-7; D may be TRBD2 (5 bases). From germline, CDR1 is MNHEY and CDR2 SVGAGI. The CDR3 has 15 residues. Trimming took 2 bases from V and 3 from J, leaving 14 bases between them.

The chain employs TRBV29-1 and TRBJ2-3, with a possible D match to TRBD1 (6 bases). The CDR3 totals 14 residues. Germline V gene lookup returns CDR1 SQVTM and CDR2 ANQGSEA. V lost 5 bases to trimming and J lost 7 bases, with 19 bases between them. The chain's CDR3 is CSVPSQGAGNTQYF. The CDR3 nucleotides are TGCAGCGTTCCCTCACAGGGTGCAGGGAATACGCAGTATTTT.

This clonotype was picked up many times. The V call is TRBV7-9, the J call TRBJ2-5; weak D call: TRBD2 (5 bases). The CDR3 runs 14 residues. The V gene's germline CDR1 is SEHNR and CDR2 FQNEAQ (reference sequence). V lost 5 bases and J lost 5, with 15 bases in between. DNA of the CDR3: TGTGCCAGCAGCCCGCGGACTTCGCTCGAGACCCAGTACTTC. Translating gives CASSPRTSLETQYF.

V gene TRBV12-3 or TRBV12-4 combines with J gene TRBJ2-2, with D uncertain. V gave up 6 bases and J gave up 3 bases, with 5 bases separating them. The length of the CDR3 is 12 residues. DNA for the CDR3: TGTGCCAGCAGGGGGTACACCGGGGAGCTGTTTTTT. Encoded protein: CASRGYTGELFF.

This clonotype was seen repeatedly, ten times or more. The CDR3 DNA sequence: TGTGCCAGCGGACCTTGGGGAGGAATGGGGCTAGATGAGCAGTTCTTC. This sequence encodes CASGPWGGMGLDEQFF. This chain uses TRBV28 with TRBJ2-1; the D gene is possibly TRBD2 (6 bases). Trimming shortened V by 8 bases and J by 8 bases, and 25 bases separated the two germline ends. The CDR3 sequence is 16 residues long. Germline V CDR1 and CDR2: MDHEN, SYDVKM.